This T cell receptor beta chain is drawn from a study of T cell responses to AZD1222 COVID-19 vaccine (dated by TCRdb to the early 2020s). Regarding the study in general: A total of just over 230 trial participants underwent TCR sequencing, of whom under 220 had received two doses of AZD1222 and approximately 26 had received two doses of the MenACWY control vaccine. Trial participants were enrolled by age into subgroups of 18-55, 56-69 and 70-plus years, and roughly 160, 29 and 62 TCR-sequenced participants, respectively, were included in these subgroups.

This specimen's time point label, interpreted: about 28 days (+/-7) after the second vaccine dose. Because spike-specific TCR depth and breadth did not differ between the two schedules, AZD1222 recipients who got a second dose at roughly 4 weeks were pooled with those who got a second dose at roughly 12 weeks. Vaccinee samples came from UK trials COV001 and COV002, including a single-blind randomized controlled phase 2/3 trial of AZD1222 (ChAdOx1 nCoV-19) in healthy adults. For TCRbeta chain sequencing, PBMC samples from trial participants were taken at day 0 and at day 28 after the second dose. The CDR3 regions of human TCRbeta chains were subjected to immunosequencing. Concerning the study's data processing: TCRs in the repertoires were compared against a reference library of SARS-CoV-2-specific TCRs that had been generated with the MIRA antigen-specificity platform. Breadth was defined as the fraction of unique TCRs that were SARS-CoV-2-associated, and depth was defined as the fraction of total T cells that were SARS-CoV-2-associated. Each spike-specific TCR was assigned to its reactive spike region and to a CD4 or CD8 class using the MIRA data. Log10-transformed breadth and depth values were compared by one-way ANOVA with Sidak's multiple comparisons tests. Not all clones reach the TCRdb copy of this immuneACCESS table, which keeps in-frame sequences only. Checked studies attribute under half of the gap to unresolved V genes and leave the rest unexplained. From that table come the V and J calls and clone size; the DNA was used to work out D and trimming. This sample is represented by 70,000 to 95,000 clones; under 95% of them were singletons. The ten largest clones take up around 8% of the sample.

Study-wide findings and limitations: A significant rise in spike-specific TCR breadth and depth was observed after two AZD1222 doses relative to day 0 and relative to MenACWY recipients. Only a handful of AZD1222 recipients were SARS-CoV-2 seropositive at baseline, limiting conclusions about previously exposed vaccinees. In the small 56-69-year group, the increase in depth fell short of significance, most likely because of low power. Most participants were white British and females outnumbered males, and the authors suggested that clonal diversity may have been underestimated. Because no day 14 peak-response samples were available, repertoires were characterized only after the peak T cell response. Reportedly, close to half of the unique spike-specific TCRs recognized epitopes lying outside the regions that are mutated in the B.1.351 and B.1.1.7 variants. CD4 TCRs associated with the vaccine covered the entire spike protein, and the dominant responses were in regions 160-218 and 743-854.

Sequences MNHEY (CDR1) and SVGAGI (CDR2) are obtained from the germline V gene. The trim is 4 bases for V and 1 base for J, with a gap of 7 bases between the germline ends. Counted from cysteine to phenylalanine, this CDR3 has 13 amino acids. The sequence is cut down to CDR3 DNA, 39 bases in frame from base 1. Regarding this clone: Its recognized antigen is unknown. No much larger clone is present one base from it, and per-base qualities are unavailable.

The sequence derives from an adult who received the AZD1222 COVID-19 vaccine. Rearrangement joined TRBV6-5 to TRBJ1-1, with no confidently assigned D gene. The sequences come from peripheral blood, collected 28 days after the second AZD1222 dose. In nucleotides, the sequence is TGTGCCAGCAGTTTCGGAGAGAACACTGAAGCTTTCTTT. It is translated as CASSFGENTEAFF.